The T cell receptor (beta chain) under discussion was sequenced for a study of cytomegalovirus exposure and HLA in healthy donors. With regard to this clone: No antigen is known for it.

60 Vbeta and 13 Jbeta primers were used in PCR. Profiling relied on immunoSEQ multiplex PCR, and the TCRdb table lists in-frame clones only, not all of them. The sample gives some 110,000 clones, around three quarters of which show up once; roughly 0.76% is in the top ten. The V and J ends lost 0 bases and 12 bases respectively, with 8 bases between them. The CDR3 is 11 residues long. Per the germline V gene, CDR1 is GTSNPN and CDR2 is SVGIG (reference sequence). General study points: For cytomegalovirus status, the classifier reportedly gave diagnoses with high specificity and sensitivity.

The chain recombines TRBV30 with TRBJ1-4; no definite D call. The TCR originated in a boy younger than 18 in good health and CMV-seronegative. Sequenced: PBMCs. In DNA, the CDR3 is TGTGCCTGGAGTGTGGAGAGAGAACTGTTTTTT. Translated: CAWSVERELFF.